This T cell receptor beta chain was captured in a study of cytomegalovirus exposure and HLA in healthy donors. Study-wide background: One earlier analysis, a look at around 180 million T cells, found 117 million unique TCR beta sequences. Study-wide results and limits: According to an earlier analysis, most TCR beta V segments yielded productive rearrangements about 90% or about 30% of the time. Presence/absence analyses supposed approximately even sequencing depth among donors.

The germline CDR1 and CDR2 sequences are MNHNS and SASEGT. This CDR3 region has 16 residues. Trimming cost V 2 bases and J 5 bases; bases outside gene matches: 6. A remark on this clone: Its antigen is still unknown.

PCR involved 60 Vbeta and 13 Jbeta primers. Generated by immunoSEQ multiplex PCR, the TCRdb table keeps only in-frame clones and is missing some. The sample includes around 80,000 clones, roughly four fifths of them seen just once. The sequence was obtained from a man in his forties or fifties in good health and CMV-seronegative. The chain uses TRBV6-1 and TRBJ2-3; 11 nucleotides agree with TRBD1. The sample comprised PBMCs. The CDR3 here is CASSEWGTGGLDTQYF. CDR3 DNA sequence: TGTGCCAGCAGTGAATGGGGGACAGGGGGTTTAGATACGCAGTATTTT.